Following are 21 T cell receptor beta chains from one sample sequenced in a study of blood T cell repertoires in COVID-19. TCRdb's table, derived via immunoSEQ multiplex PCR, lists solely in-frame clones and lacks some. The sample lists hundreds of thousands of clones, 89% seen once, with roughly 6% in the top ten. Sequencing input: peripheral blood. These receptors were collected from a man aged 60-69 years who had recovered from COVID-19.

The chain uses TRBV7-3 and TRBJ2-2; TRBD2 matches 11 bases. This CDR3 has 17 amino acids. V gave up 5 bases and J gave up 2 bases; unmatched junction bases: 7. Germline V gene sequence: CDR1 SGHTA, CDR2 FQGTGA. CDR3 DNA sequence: TGTGCCAGCAGCCCTTTAACTAGCGGGAGAAACACCGGGGAGCTGTTTTTT. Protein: CASSPLTSGRNTGELFF.

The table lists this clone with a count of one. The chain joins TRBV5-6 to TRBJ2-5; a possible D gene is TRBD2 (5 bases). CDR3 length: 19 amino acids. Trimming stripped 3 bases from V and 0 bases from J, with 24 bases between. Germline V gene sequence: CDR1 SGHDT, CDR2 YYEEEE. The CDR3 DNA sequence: TGTGCCAGCAGCTCCTTGACCTCCCGGACTGCGCTGTACCAAGAGACCCAGTACTTC. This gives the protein CASSSLTSRTALYQETQYF.

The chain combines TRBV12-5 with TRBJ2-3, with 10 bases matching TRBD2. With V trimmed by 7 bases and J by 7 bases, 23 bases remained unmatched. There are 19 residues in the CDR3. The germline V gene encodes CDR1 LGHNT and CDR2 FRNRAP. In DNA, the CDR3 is TGTGCTAGTGCCACGGCTCCAGGGGGGAAATGGACTAGCGGTCATACGCAGTATTTT. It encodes CASATAPGGKWTSGHTQYF.

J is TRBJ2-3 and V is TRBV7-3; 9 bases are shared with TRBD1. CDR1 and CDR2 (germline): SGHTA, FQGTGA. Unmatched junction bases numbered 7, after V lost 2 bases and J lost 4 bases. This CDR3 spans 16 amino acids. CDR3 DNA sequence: TGTGCCAGCAGCTTAGGGACAGGGCGTAGGGCAGATACGCAGTATTTT. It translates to CASSLGTGRRADTQYF.

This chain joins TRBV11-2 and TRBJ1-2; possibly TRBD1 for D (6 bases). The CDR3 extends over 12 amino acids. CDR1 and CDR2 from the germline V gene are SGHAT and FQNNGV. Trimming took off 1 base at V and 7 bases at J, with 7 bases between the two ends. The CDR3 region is CASSLVGAGYTF. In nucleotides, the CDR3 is TGTGCCAGCAGCTTAGTGGGGGCTGGCTACACCTTC. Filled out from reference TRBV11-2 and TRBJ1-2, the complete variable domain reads EAGVAQSPRYKIIEKRQSVAFWCNPISGHATLYWYQQILGQGPKLLIQFQNNGVVDDSQLPKDRFSAERLKGVDSTLKIQPAKLEDSAVYLCASSLVGAGYTFGSGTRLTVV.

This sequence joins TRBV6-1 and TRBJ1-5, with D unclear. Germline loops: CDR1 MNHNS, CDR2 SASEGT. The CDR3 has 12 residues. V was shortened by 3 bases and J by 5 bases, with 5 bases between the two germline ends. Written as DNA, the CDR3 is TGTGCCAGCAGTGAGAGCCATCAGCCCCAGCATTTT. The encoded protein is CASSESHQPQHF.

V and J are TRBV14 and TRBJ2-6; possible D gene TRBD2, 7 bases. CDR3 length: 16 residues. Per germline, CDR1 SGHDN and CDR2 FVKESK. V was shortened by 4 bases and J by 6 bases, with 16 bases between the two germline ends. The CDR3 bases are TGTGCCAGCAGCCCTACCGGGGGGCTCGCGGCCAACGTCCTGACTTTC. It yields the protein CASSPTGGLAANVLTF.

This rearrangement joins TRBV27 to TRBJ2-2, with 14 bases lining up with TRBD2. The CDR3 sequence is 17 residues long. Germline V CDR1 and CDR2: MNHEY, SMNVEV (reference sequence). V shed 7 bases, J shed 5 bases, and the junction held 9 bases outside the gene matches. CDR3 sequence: CASTLGLAGGMTGELFF. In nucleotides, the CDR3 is TGTGCCAGCACCCTAGGACTAGCGGGAGGAATGACCGGGGAGCTGTTTTTT.

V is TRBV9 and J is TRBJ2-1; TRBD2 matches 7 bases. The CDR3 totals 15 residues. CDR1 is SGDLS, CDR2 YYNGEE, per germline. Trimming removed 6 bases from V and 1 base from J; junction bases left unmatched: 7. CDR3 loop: CASTSYGGSYNEQFF. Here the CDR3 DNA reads TGTGCCAGCACCTCTTACGGGGGGTCCTACAATGAGCAGTTCTTC.

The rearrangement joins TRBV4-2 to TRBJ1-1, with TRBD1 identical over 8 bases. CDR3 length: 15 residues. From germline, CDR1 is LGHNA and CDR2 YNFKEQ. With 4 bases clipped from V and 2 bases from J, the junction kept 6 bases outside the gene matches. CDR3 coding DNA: TGTGCCAGCAGCCGGGCCGGGACAGGAAACACTGAAGCTTTCTTT. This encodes CASSRAGTGNTEAFF.

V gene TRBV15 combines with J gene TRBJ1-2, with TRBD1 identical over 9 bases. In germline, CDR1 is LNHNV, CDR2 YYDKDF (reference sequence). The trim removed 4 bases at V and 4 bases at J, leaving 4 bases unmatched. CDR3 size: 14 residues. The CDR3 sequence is CATSTVDRGYGYTF. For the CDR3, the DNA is TGTGCCACCAGCACCGTGGACAGGGGCTATGGCTACACCTTC.

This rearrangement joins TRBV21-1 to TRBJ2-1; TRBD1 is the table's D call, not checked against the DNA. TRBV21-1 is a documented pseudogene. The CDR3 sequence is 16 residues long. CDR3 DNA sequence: TGTGCCAGCAGCTTCCGGGACAGGGTTCTAGGTGATGAGCAGTTCTTC. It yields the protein CASSFRDRVLGDEQFF.

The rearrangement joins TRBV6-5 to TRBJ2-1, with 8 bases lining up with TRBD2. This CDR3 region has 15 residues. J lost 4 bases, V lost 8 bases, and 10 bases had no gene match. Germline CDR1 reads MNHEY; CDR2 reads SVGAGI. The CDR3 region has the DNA TGTGCCAGCTGCACTGGAACTAGCGGATACAATGAGCAGTTCTTC. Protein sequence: CASCTGTSGYNEQFF.

CDR3 DNA sequence: TGTGCCATCAACCAGGGGGGATATTCACCCCTCCACTTT. It is translated as CAINQGGYSPLHF. V usage is TRBV10-3 and J usage is TRBJ1-6; 7 bases match TRBD1. Trimming cost V 7 bases and J 8 bases; bases outside gene matches: 5. This CDR3 comprises 13 residues. CDR1 is ENHRY and CDR2 is SYGVKD in the germline V gene.

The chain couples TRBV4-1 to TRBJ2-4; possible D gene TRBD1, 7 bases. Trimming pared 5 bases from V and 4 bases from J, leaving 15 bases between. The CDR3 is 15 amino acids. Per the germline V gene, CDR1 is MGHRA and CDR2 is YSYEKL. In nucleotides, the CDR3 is TGCGCCAGCAGCTGGGAGGTGGGACAGAAAAACATTCAGTACTTC. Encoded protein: CASSWEVGQKNIQYF.

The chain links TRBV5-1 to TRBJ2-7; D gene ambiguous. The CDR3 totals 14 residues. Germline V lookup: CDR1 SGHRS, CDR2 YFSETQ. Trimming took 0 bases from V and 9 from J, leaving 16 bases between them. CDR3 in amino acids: CASSLGQTFQRQYF. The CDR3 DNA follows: TGCGCCAGCAGCTTGGGGCAGACCTTTCAGCGGCAGTACTTC.

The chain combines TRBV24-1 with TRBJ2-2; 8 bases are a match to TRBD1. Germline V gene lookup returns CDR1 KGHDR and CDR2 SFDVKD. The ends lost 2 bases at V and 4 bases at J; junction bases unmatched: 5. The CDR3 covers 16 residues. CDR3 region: CATSDWTGSSTGELFF. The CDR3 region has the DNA TGTGCCACCAGTGATTGGACAGGGTCAAGCACCGGGGAGCTGTTTTTT.

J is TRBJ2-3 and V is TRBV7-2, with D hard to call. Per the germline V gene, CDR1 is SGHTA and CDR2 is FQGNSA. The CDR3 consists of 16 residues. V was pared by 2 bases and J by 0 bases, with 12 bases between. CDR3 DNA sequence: TGTGCCAGCAGCTTACTAGGCCCCACTAGCACAGATACGCAGTATTTT. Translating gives CASSLLGPTSTDTQYF.

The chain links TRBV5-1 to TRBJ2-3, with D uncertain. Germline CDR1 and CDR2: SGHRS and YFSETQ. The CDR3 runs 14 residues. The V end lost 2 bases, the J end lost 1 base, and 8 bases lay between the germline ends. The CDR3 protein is CASSLDGGTDTQYF. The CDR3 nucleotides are TGCGCCAGCAGCTTAGACGGAGGCACAGATACGCAGTATTTT.

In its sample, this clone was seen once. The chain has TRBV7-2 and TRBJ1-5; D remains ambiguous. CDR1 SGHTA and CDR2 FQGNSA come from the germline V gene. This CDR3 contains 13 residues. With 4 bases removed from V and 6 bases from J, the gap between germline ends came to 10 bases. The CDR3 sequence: CASSSVSIQPQHF. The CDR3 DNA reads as TGTGCCAGCAGCTCCGTGAGTATTCAGCCCCAGCATTTT.

The CDR3 DNA is TGTGCCAGCAGTGAGGGCCCCGTCCGGGAGACCCAGTACTTC. Translating gives CASSEGPVRETQYF. V usage is TRBV11-3 and J usage is TRBJ2-5, with a tentative D call TRBD2 (5 bases). The germline V gene encodes CDR1 SGHNT and CDR2 YENEEA. This CDR3 region has 14 residues. Trimming removed 6 bases at V and 5 bases at J, with 16 bases between.